A selection of T cell receptor beta chains follows, all from one sample in a study of human T cells and chemical hapten exposure. TCRdb passed the RACE reads through MiXCR, listing each CDR3 protein once. Found here are under 300,000 distinct CDR3 sequences, more than 6.5% of them singletons; the top ten hold approximately 2.2%. Material: whole blood, obtained in connection with sensitization to the hapten diphenylcyclopropenone (DPC). Every receptor here comes from a middle-aged woman with alopecia areata. Some clones in this sample may be carry-over from other donors' samples. Both conserved end residues are part of each CDR3. D genes are given only for firm matches. Clone size appears in some rows only: once, few, many, or a class for an expanded clone.

v_gene	j_gene	d_gene	abundance	CDR3aa
TRBV12-3/TRBV12-4	TRBJ2-1	TRBD2	few	CASRQGLAGDNEQFF
TRBV5-1	TRBJ1-3	-	few	CASSQPEVEAGNTIYF
TRBV7-9	TRBJ2-7	-	-	CASSLSHIPYEQYF
TRBV5-6	TRBJ1-2	-	-	CASSVHYGYTF
TRBV9	TRBJ2-3	TRBD2	-	CASSWTSGSTDTQYF
TRBV29-1	TRBJ2-1	-	many	CSVRLLGNEQFF
TRBV2	TRBJ1-2	TRBD1	-	CASTWDREVGYTF
TRBV5-6	TRBJ2-1	-	-	CASSFLLAYRNEQFF
TRBV20-1	TRBJ2-7	-	few	CSARAGGDPSEQYF
TRBV15	TRBJ2-3	-	few	CATSRVTDTQYF
TRBV29-1	TRBJ2-7	TRBD1	-	CSVAHRDRVHEQYF